This T cell receptor beta chain originates from a study of T cell repertoires in aging, cancer and after chemotherapy. Overall study context: Paired samples before and after chemotherapy came from glioblastoma patients receiving temozolomide-based therapy.

There are a few counts of this clonotype. Its cognate antigen is unknown. This CDR3 has 15 amino acids. Trimming removed 0 bases from V and 4 bases from J; junction bases left unmatched: 2. CDR1 is MRHNA and CDR2 is SNTAGT in the germline V gene. TCR beta rearrangements were amplified from peripheral blood genomic DNA. A mixed TRB-A/B primer pool amplified rearranged TRB by multiplex touch-down PCR. TCRdb re-called the multiplex PCR reads through MiXCR, storing one row per CDR3 protein. The table shows 7,000 to 9,000 distinct CDR3 sequences, with more than 40% occurring only once. The study, taken as a whole, reports: No conclusions about immunological memory after chemotherapy can be drawn from the repertoire data.

The sequenced sample was blood. This chain uses TRBV6-4 with TRBJ2-2; 7 nucleotides line up with TRBD2. The TCR was taken from a human donor with a solid tumor. The CDR3 loop is CASSDSGEGTGELFF. The CDR3 DNA reads TGTGCCAGCAGTGACTCGGGGGAGGGCACCGGGGAGCTGTTTTTT.